The 29 T cell receptor beta chains given below trace back to one sample, sequenced in a study of Tregs in tolerant kidney transplant recipients. Clones were read by immunoSEQ multiplex PCR, and TCRdb kept only the in-frame ones, dropping some. This repertoire includes tens of thousands of clones. Material: CD4+ T cells from blood, obtained before the transplant. Source of these receptors: a human donor who received a combined kidney and bone marrow transplant.

Notes on this clone: The CDR3 goes on 3 residues after the read ends, and that part is filled in from the germline J gene. The rearrangement links TRBV20-1 to TRBJ2-2, with 16 bases fitting TRBD2. Trimming cost V 6 bases and J 6 bases; bases outside gene matches: 1. Germline V gives CDR1 DFQATT, CDR2 SNEGSKA (reference sequence). The CDR3 has 14 amino acids. The CDR3: CSAGTSGRAGELFF. The part of the CDR3 DNA that was read is TGCAGTGCCGGGACTAGCGGGAGGGCCGGGGAG.

As regards this clone: The CDR3 end is not reached by the read, which stops 3 residues before it; the germline J gene fills it in. The gene calls are TRBV5-1 and TRBJ2-1; 10 positions agree with TRBD2. V shed 4 bases and J 2 bases; nucleotides not matched to a gene: 18. CDR1 and CDR2 from the germline V gene are SGHRS and YFSETQ. This CDR3 is built from 20 residues. The sequenced part of the CDR3 DNA is TGCGCCAGCAGCACTACTCCTCACCGACTAGCGGGCTCCCCCTACAATGAG. Protein sequence: CASSTTPHRLAGSPYNE. Given in full, the CDR3 is CASSTTPHRLAGSPYNEQFF.

To note about this clone: Read sequence stops 3 residues before the CDR3 end, and the germline J gene provides the missing end. The chain uses TRBV30 and TRBJ1-4; the match to TRBD1 covers 7 bases. The V gene end was trimmed by 3 bases and the J gene end by 4 bases; junction bases not matched to a gene: 5. This CDR3 has 14 residues. Germline V gene sequence: CDR1 GTSNPN, CDR2 SVGIG (reference sequence). The CDR3 is CAWSLGTVNEKLFF. The DNA read from the CDR3 is TGTGCCTGGAGCCTTGGGACAGTTAATGAAAAA.

CDR3 region: CSAMWDSFYEQYF. The covered CDR3 bases are TGCAGTGCTATGTGGGACAGCTTCTACGAG. The chain carries TRBV20-1 and TRBJ2-7; TRBD1 agrees at 7 bases. The DNA ends 3 residues before the CDR3 does, and the rest of the CDR3 is filled in from the germline J gene. This CDR3 has 13 amino acids. V shed 4 bases, J shed 3 bases, and the junction held 6 bases outside the gene matches. The V gene's germline CDR1 is DFQATT and CDR2 SNEGSKA (reference sequence).

As for this clone: The read ends 3 residues before the CDR3 terminus; that terminus is restored from the germline J gene. The V gene is TRBV2, the J gene TRBJ2-7, with TRBD1 matching 12 bases. Germline CDR1 is SNHLY and CDR2 is FYNNEI. V lost 5 bases and J lost 5; bases outside the gene matches: 4. This CDR3 spans 14 amino acids. CDR3 DNA (partial): TGTGCCAGCAGTACGGGACAGGGGGCGAACGAG. It encodes CASSTGQGANE. The CDR3 reads in full as CASSTGQGANEQYF.

The CDR3 bases that were read are TGTGCCAGCAGCCAGCTGGGGGGGTCGGGCTATGGC. Translating gives CASSQLGGSGYG. The entire CDR3 sequence reads CASSQLGGSGYGYTF. The chain has TRBV7-8 and TRBJ1-2; TRBD1 is a possible D gene (5 bases). Read coverage stops 3 residues before the CDR3 terminus; the germline J gene supplies the remainder. Germline lookup yields CDR1 SGHVS and CDR2 FQNEAQ. Trimming took off 5 bases at V and 4 bases at J, with 17 bases between the two ends. There are 15 residues in the CDR3.

Turning to this clone: The read halts 3 residues ahead of the CDR3 end, with the missing end drawn from the germline J gene. The chain has TRBV2 and TRBJ2-5, with D possibly being TRBD2 (6 bases). Germline V lookup: CDR1 SNHLY, CDR2 FYNNEI. Trimming cost V 6 bases and J 5 bases, with 13 bases left between them. The CDR3 spans 13 residues. The CDR3: CASSIAVWETQYF. The CDR3 bases that were read are TGTGCCAGCAGCATAGCGGTCTGGGAGACC. Full variable domain (rest looked up from reference TRBV2 and TRBJ2-5): EPEVTQTPSHQVTQMGQEVILRCVPISNHLYFYWYRQILGQKVEFLVSFYNNEISEKSEIFDDQFSVERPDGSNFTLKIRSTKLEDSAMYFCASSIAVWETQYFGPGTRLLVL.

In the case of this clone: The read gets to within 3 residues of the CDR3 end, and the germline J gene fills in the rest. The chain uses TRBV6-2 or TRBV6-3 and TRBJ1-1; D remains unclear. Germline CDR1 MNHEY, CDR2 SVGEGT. V was shortened by 6 bases and J by 3 bases, with 5 bases between the two germline ends. There are 11 residues in the CDR3. The CDR3: CASRRDTEAFF. The part of the CDR3 DNA that was read is TGTGCCAGCAGGAGGGACACTGAA.

The chain's CDR3 is CASTDRGLHEQYF. The CDR3 bases that were read are TGTGCCAGCACGGACAGGGGGCTCCACGAG. This rearrangement joins TRBV7-2 to TRBJ2-7; 11 bases fit TRBD1. The CDR3 end lies 3 residues beyond the end of the read and is filled in from the germline J gene. The CDR3 runs to 13 residues. Trimming cost V 7 bases and J 5 bases; bases outside gene matches: 4. Germline loops: CDR1 SGHTA, CDR2 FQGNSA.

In regard to this clone: The CDR3 end is not reached by the read, which stops 3 residues before it; the germline J gene fills it in. J is TRBJ2-3 and V is TRBV18; 8 bases agree with TRBD2. This CDR3 region has 16 residues. J gave up 2 bases and V 3 bases, and 7 bases lay outside the gene matches. CDR1 and CDR2 (germline): KGHSH, LQKENI. CDR3 DNA (partial): TGTGCCAGCTCACCCCGGGCTAGCGGGTACACAGATACG. This codes for CASSPRASGYTDT. The full CDR3 protein reads CASSPRASGYTDTQYF.

A remark on this clone: The read is 3 residues too short to cover the CDR3 end, so that end is filled in from the germline J gene. The V and J genes are TRBV18 and TRBJ2-1; D unresolved. Germline V gene sequence: CDR1 KGHSH, CDR2 LQKENI. The CDR3 is 13 amino acids. Trimming removed 3 bases at V and 2 bases at J, with 5 bases between. Incomplete CDR3 DNA: TGTGCCAGCTCACCGTCTACCTACAATGAG. Protein sequence: CASSPSTYNE. The whole CDR3 region reads CASSPSTYNEQFF. Variable domain in full (rest from reference TRBV18 and TRBJ2-1): NAGVMQNPRHLVRRRGQEARLRCSPMKGHSHVYWYRQLPEEGLKFMVYLQKENIIDESGMPKERFSAEFPKEGPSILRIQQVVRGDSAAYFCASSPSTYNEQFFGPGTRLTVL.

Points on this clone: The CDR3 end is not reached by the read, which stops 3 residues before it; the germline J gene fills it in. The V and J genes are TRBV5-1 and TRBJ2-2; D call uncertain. There are 15 residues in the CDR3. V was trimmed by 0 bases and J by 4 bases, leaving 10 bases between them. Germline V lookup: CDR1 SGHRS, CDR2 YFSETQ. The CDR3 sequence: CASSLAFTGTGELFF. The DNA read from the CDR3 is TGCGCCAGCAGCTTGGCGTTTACGGGCACCGGGGAG.

With regard to this clone: The read gets to within 3 residues of the CDR3 end, and the germline J gene fills in the rest. The chain recombines TRBV6-2 or TRBV6-3 with TRBJ2-1; TRBD2 matches 13 bases. Germline V gives CDR1 MNHEY, CDR2 SVGEGT. The V gene end was trimmed by 6 bases and the J gene end by 8 bases; junction bases not matched to a gene: 4. This CDR3 spans 14 amino acids. The chain's CDR3 is CASSRTSGSHEQFF. The part of the CDR3 DNA that was read is TGTGCCAGCAGCCGGACTAGCGGGAGCCATGAG.

The part of the CDR3 DNA that was read is TGTGCCATGGCCGGACGGGAGGGGTCCGGGGAG. Protein: CAMAGREGSGE. In full, the CDR3 reads CAMAGREGSGELFF. The chain links TRBV10-3 to TRBJ2-2, with TRBD2 matching 8 bases. The read falls 3 residues short of the CDR3 end, and the missing part is taken from the germline J gene. Germline V CDR1 and CDR2: ENHRY, SYGVKD. V was clipped by 9 bases and J by 6 bases; unmatched bases: 9. The CDR3 consists of 14 residues.

About this clone itself: The read is 3 residues too short to cover the CDR3 end, so that end is filled in from the germline J gene. The rearrangement links TRBV7-6 to TRBJ2-2, with 7 bases aligning to TRBD1. CDR1 is SGHVS and CDR2 is FNYEAQ in the germline V gene. CDR3 length: 15 residues. The V segment lost 5 bases and the J segment 3 bases; nucleotides outside the gene matches: 6. The part of the CDR3 DNA that was read is TGTGCCAGCAGCCCGAACAGGGGTTACACCGGGGAG. Amino acid sequence: CASSPNRGYTGE. The CDR3 as a whole reads CASSPNRGYTGELFF.

Concerning this clone itself: The sequenced fragment ends 3 residues before the CDR3 boundary, so the rest is inferred from the germline J gene. The chain employs TRBV29-1 and TRBJ2-4; D unclear. The length of the CDR3 is 13 residues. The germline CDR1 and CDR2 sequences are SQVTM and ANQGSEA. Trimming removed 5 bases from V and 3 bases from J, with 11 bases in between. CDR3 DNA (partial): TGCAGCGTTTTAGAAACGGGCAAAAACATT. Translating it yields CSVLETGKNI. The entire CDR3 is CSVLETGKNIQYF.

As regards this clone: The CDR3 is cut off 3 residues early in the read; its end comes from the germline J gene. The rearrangement links TRBV18 to TRBJ1-1, with 7 nucleotides matching TRBD1. The V gene's germline CDR1 is KGHSH and CDR2 LQKENI. The CDR3 is 15 residues long. J gave up 5 bases and V 3 bases, and 9 bases lay outside the gene matches. The CDR3 bases that were read are TGTGCCAGCTCACCGACGACAGGGCCGGGGACTGAA. Its translation is CASSPTTGPGTE. The CDR3 in its entirety is CASSPTTGPGTEAFF.

With regard to this clone: Sequencing ends 3 residues short of the CDR3 end; the germline J gene provides the rest. The rearrangement links TRBV5-6 to TRBJ2-5; TRBD1 aligns across 9 bases. The CDR3 covers 15 residues. Trimming cost V 2 bases and J 7 bases; bases outside gene matches: 9. The germline V gene encodes CDR1 SGHDT and CDR2 YYEEEE. The chain's CDR3 is CASSFSQQGAWTQYF. The DNA read from the CDR3 is TGTGCCAGCAGCTTCTCGCAACAGGGGGCTTGGACC. The whole variable domain, filled in from reference TRBV5-6 and TRBJ2-5, reads DAGVTQSPTHLIKTRGQQVTLRCSPKSGHDTVSWYQQALGQGPQFIFQYYEEEERQRGNFPDRFSGHQFPNYSSELNVNALLLGDSALYLCASSFSQQGAWTQYFGPGTRLLVL.

With respect to this clone: The read halts 3 residues ahead of the CDR3 end, with the missing end drawn from the germline J gene. The chain combines TRBV19 with TRBJ2-7, with 9 bases matching TRBD2. The J segment lost 0 bases and the V segment lost 5 bases, leaving 8 bases of the junction unmatched. The CDR3 is made up of 16 amino acids. Germline V gives CDR1 LNHDA, CDR2 SQIVND (reference sequence). CDR3 DNA (partial): TGTGCCAGTAGTCTTTGGGCGGGGGGGAGCTCCTACGAG. It is translated as CASSLWAGGSSYE. The complete CDR3 reads CASSLWAGGSSYEQYF.

A word on this clone: The observed sequence ends 3 residues before the CDR3 terminus, with the missing tail filled in from the germline J gene. The chain employs TRBV18 and TRBJ2-2; D is possibly TRBD2 (6 bases). Germline loops: CDR1 KGHSH, CDR2 LQKENI. This CDR3 is built from 16 residues. The ends were cut back, 6 bases at V and 1 base at J, with 15 bases in the middle. The CDR3 bases that were read are TGTGCCAGCTCGTCAACTAGCCCGCAGAACACCGGGGAG. It is translated as CASSSTSPQNTGE. The CDR3 in full is CASSSTSPQNTGELFF. Using reference TRBV18 and TRBJ2-2 for the parts outside the CDR3, the full variable domain is NAGVMQNPRHLVRRRGQEARLRCSPMKGHSHVYWYRQLPEEGLKFMVYLQKENIIDESGMPKERFSAEFPKEGPSILRIQQVVRGDSAAYFCASSSTSPQNTGELFFGEGSRLTVL.

As regards this clone: The read halts 3 residues ahead of the CDR3 end, with the missing end drawn from the germline J gene. The chain links TRBV2 to TRBJ1-2, with 9 bases identical to TRBD1. Germline V gene data show CDR1 as SNHLY and CDR2 as FYNNEI. This CDR3 comprises 14 residues. The CDR3: CASSDSRTGVDYTF. CDR3 bases read: TGTGCCAGCAGTGATTCCAGGACAGGGGTGGAC.

Comment on this clone: The read ends 3 residues shy of where the CDR3 ends; the end is completed using the germline J gene. The chain recombines TRBV2 with TRBJ2-5; D uncertain. In germline, CDR1 is SNHLY, CDR2 FYNNEI. This CDR3 contains 16 residues. V lost 6 bases to trimming and J lost 2 bases, with 19 bases between them. Partial CDR3 DNA: TGTGCCAGCAGGTCCAAGACTTCCCTCCCGCAAGAGACC. The encoded protein is CASRSKTSLPQET. The entire CDR3 sequence reads CASRSKTSLPQETQYF.

This chain's CDR3 is CSARGRGTNGYTF. The sequenced part of the CDR3 DNA is TGCAGTGCTAGAGGAAGGGGGACAAATGGC. The rearrangement uses TRBV20-1 and TRBJ1-2, with D possibly being TRBD1 (6 bases). The CDR3 end lies 3 residues beyond the end of the read and is filled in from the germline J gene. The CDR3 covers 13 residues. From germline, CDR1 is DFQATT and CDR2 SNEGSKA (reference sequence). The ends were cut back, 1 base at V and 6 bases at J, with 12 bases in the middle.

Comments on this clone: The read stops 3 residues short of the end of the CDR3; the missing end is completed from the germline J gene. This rearrangement joins TRBV18 to TRBJ2-7; tentative D call: TRBD1 (6 bases). The CDR3 has 15 residues. Germline loops: CDR1 KGHSH, CDR2 LQKENI. The V gene lost 4 bases and the J gene lost 2 bases, with 15 bases spanning the gap. CDR3 DNA (partial): TGTGCCAGCTCACAAGGGGGAGTAGGCCCCTACGAG. Translation gives CASSQGGVGPYE. The full CDR3 sequence reads CASSQGGVGPYEQYF.

Turning to this clone: The CDR3 end is not reached by the read, which stops 3 residues before it; the germline J gene fills it in. This chain uses TRBV2 with TRBJ2-7; D unresolved. V gave up 8 bases and J gave up 0 bases, with 8 bases separating them. The CDR3 has 12 residues. Germline V lookup: CDR1 SNHLY, CDR2 FYNNEI. The covered CDR3 bases are TGTGCCAGCTTAGTGTCCTCCTACGAG. This sequence encodes CASLVSSYE. The complete CDR3 protein is CASLVSSYEQYF.

As for this clone: From the germline J gene comes the end of the CDR3, since the read stops 3 residues before it. The genes are TRBV7-9 and TRBJ2-7, with a weak D call TRBD1 (7 bases). V was clipped by 4 bases and J by 3 bases, with 13 bases between them. This CDR3 region has 14 residues. CDR1 SEHNR and CDR2 FQNEAQ come from the germline V gene (reference sequence). CDR3 DNA (partial): TGTGCCAGCAGCTCCAGGGGGGCTTACTACGAG. This translates into CASSSRGAYYE. Given in full, the CDR3 is CASSSRGAYYEQYF.

Comment on this clone: The CDR3 extends 3 residues past the end of the read, so its final part is completed from the germline J gene. The chain couples TRBV30 to TRBJ1-5; 7 bases map to TRBD1. Trimming at V came to 2 bases and at J to 4 bases, leaving 5 bases not matched to a gene. This CDR3 is 14 amino acids long. Germline assignment: CDR1 GTSNPN and CDR2 SVGIG (reference sequence). CDR3 bases read: TGTGCCTGGAGTTTAACAGGGGAAAATCAGCCC. As protein: CAWSLTGENQP. The full CDR3 sequence reads CAWSLTGENQPQHF.

Comment on this clone: The sequenced fragment ends 3 residues before the CDR3 boundary, so the rest is inferred from the germline J gene. V usage is TRBV19 and J usage is TRBJ2-3; D is tentatively TRBD1 or TRBD2 (6 bases each). Germline assignment: CDR1 LNHDA and CDR2 SQIVND (reference sequence). The length of the CDR3 is 15 residues. Trimming took 6 bases from V and 3 from J, leaving 16 bases between them. The part of the CDR3 DNA that was read is TGTGCCAGTAGCACGCCCCAGGGGAGGACAGATACG. This sequence encodes CASSTPQGRTDT. The CDR3 as a whole reads CASSTPQGRTDTQYF.

In regard to this clone: Coverage ceases 3 residues before the CDR3 finishes, and the germline J gene fills in the end. The chain recombines TRBV30 with TRBJ2-3; no clear D. There are 12 residues in the CDR3. CDR1 and CDR2 (germline): GTSNPN, SVGIG (reference sequence). Trimming removed 5 bases at V and 0 bases at J, with 6 bases between. This CDR3 is CAWSRSTDTQYF. CDR3 bases read: TGTGCCTGGTCTAGAAGCACAGATACG.